These T cell receptor beta chains were read from a single sample in a study of cytomegalovirus exposure and HLA in healthy donors. TCRdb's table, derived via immunoSEQ multiplex PCR, lists solely in-frame clones and lacks some. The table shows about 160,000 clones, with approximately 72% occurring only once. Sequencing was carried out using PBMCs. The origin of the receptors is a female donor in good health and CMV-seronegative. Each CDR3 is given with its conserved first and last residue. Fields, in order: CDR3 protein, CDR3 DNA, clone size, V gene, D gene, J gene. A D gene is named only where the DNA matches it firmly. A row's size may be missing; if present it is once, few, many or a size class.

CDR3aa: CASSSRYQPQHF; CDR3nt: TGTGCCAGCAGCTCTAGATATCAGCCCCAGCATTTT; abundance: NA; v_gene: TRBV5-6; d_gene: NA; j_gene: TRBJ1-5
CDR3aa: CASSLDGRSNTGELFF; CDR3nt: TGTGCCAGCAGCTTAGACGGGAGGTCCAACACCGGGGAGCTGTTTTTT; abundance: NA; v_gene: TRBV7-6; d_gene: TRBD2; j_gene: TRBJ2-2
CDR3aa: CASSSTETQYF; CDR3nt: TGTGCCAGCAGCTCTACGGAGACCCAGTACTTC; abundance: NA; v_gene: TRBV11-2; d_gene: NA; j_gene: TRBJ2-5
CDR3aa: CASSSLGTPVSVFF; CDR3nt: TGTGCCAGCAGTTCCTTGGGGACACCGGTATCAGTTTTCTTT; abundance: NA; v_gene: TRBV6-5; d_gene: NA; j_gene: TRBJ1-1
CDR3aa: CASSPGTSGGYRQYF; CDR3nt: TGTGCCAGCAGCCCTGGGACTAGCGGGGGTTACAGGCAGTACTTC; abundance: NA; v_gene: TRBV7-2; d_gene: TRBD2; j_gene: TRBJ2-7
CDR3aa: CASSLLHPTVKATNEKLFF; CDR3nt: TGTGCCAGCAGTCTCCTCCACCCGACAGTAAAAGCAACTAATGAAAAACTGTTTTTT; abundance: NA; v_gene: TRBV27; d_gene: NA; j_gene: TRBJ1-4
CDR3aa: CAAGEGSGEKLFF; CDR3nt: TGTGCCGCAGGGGAAGGGTCCGGCGAAAAACTGTTTTTT; abundance: NA; v_gene: TRBV10-3; d_gene: NA; j_gene: TRBJ1-4
CDR3aa: CASSEVSSALHNEQFF; CDR3nt: TGTGCCAGCAGTGAGGTATCCAGTGCCCTCCACAATGAGCAGTTCTTC; abundance: NA; v_gene: TRBV2; d_gene: NA; j_gene: TRBJ2-1
CDR3aa: CASSPRLEGYYSGNTIYF; CDR3nt: TGTGCCAGCAGCCCCAGGCTGGAGGGTTATTACTCTGGAAACACCATATATTTT; abundance: NA; v_gene: TRBV13; d_gene: NA; j_gene: TRBJ1-3
CDR3aa: CASSGGLAGDYNEQFF; CDR3nt: TGCGCCAGCAGCGGCGGACTAGCGGGGGATTACAATGAGCAGTTCTTC; abundance: NA; v_gene: TRBV4-1; d_gene: TRBD2; j_gene: TRBJ2-1
CDR3aa: CASSTGLEGYEQYF; CDR3nt: TGCGCCAGCAGCACGGGACTGGAGGGATACGAGCAGTACTTC; abundance: NA; v_gene: TRBV5-1; d_gene: NA; j_gene: TRBJ2-7
CDR3aa: CASSEGWQGAKAFF; CDR3nt: TGTGCCAGCAGTGAAGGGTGGCAGGGGGCCAAAGCTTTCTTT; abundance: NA; v_gene: TRBV6-1; d_gene: TRBD1; j_gene: TRBJ1-1
CDR3aa: CASSTLRDSRKTQYF; CDR3nt: TGTGCCAGCAGTACACTCCGGGACAGCCGTAAGACCCAGTACTTC; abundance: NA; v_gene: TRBV25-1; d_gene: TRBD1; j_gene: TRBJ2-5
CDR3aa: CASSQFFQDRTYNEQFF; CDR3nt: TGTGCCAGCAGCCAATTTTTCCAAGACAGAACCTACAATGAGCAGTTCTTC; abundance: NA; v_gene: TRBV4-2; d_gene: NA; j_gene: TRBJ2-1
CDR3aa: CAWSVQGAGNTIYF; CDR3nt: TGTGCCTGGAGTGTACAAGGGGCTGGAAACACCATATATTTT; abundance: NA; v_gene: TRBV30; d_gene: NA; j_gene: TRBJ1-3
CDR3aa: CASKNPGDRNYGYTF; CDR3nt: TGTGCCAGTAAAAACCCAGGGGACAGGAACTATGGCTACACCTTC; abundance: NA; v_gene: TRBV19; d_gene: TRBD1; j_gene: TRBJ1-2
CDR3aa: CASSYEQGSTDTQYF; CDR3nt: TGTGCCAGCAGTTACGAACAGGGGAGCACAGATACGCAGTATTTT; abundance: few; v_gene: TRBV6-6; d_gene: TRBD1; j_gene: TRBJ2-3
CDR3aa: CASSINTNTEAFF; CDR3nt: TGTGCCAGTAGTATAAACACGAACACTGAAGCTTTCTTT; abundance: NA; v_gene: TRBV19; d_gene: NA; j_gene: TRBJ1-1
CDR3aa: CASTTYSTQGRFTDTQYF; CDR3nt: TGTGCCAGCACCACTTATTCTACTCAAGGGAGGTTTACAGATACGCAGTATTTT; abundance: NA; v_gene: TRBV28; d_gene: NA; j_gene: TRBJ2-3
CDR3aa: CASRAADRVWYEQYF; CDR3nt: TGTGCCAGTAGGGCAGCGGACAGGGTGTGGTACGAGCAGTACTTC; abundance: NA; v_gene: TRBV19; d_gene: TRBD1; j_gene: TRBJ2-7
CDR3aa: CASRGVGGDTQYF; CDR3nt: TGTGCCAGCAGGGGGGTGGGGGGAGATACGCAGTATTTT; abundance: few; v_gene: TRBV2; d_gene: NA; j_gene: TRBJ2-3
CDR3aa: CASSGGTSGDNEQFF; CDR3nt: TGTGCCAGCAGCGGCGGGACTAGCGGAGACAATGAGCAGTTCTTC; abundance: few; v_gene: TRBV9; d_gene: TRBD2; j_gene: TRBJ2-1
CDR3aa: CASSLSLAGAYEQYF; CDR3nt: TGTGCCAGCAGTTTATCCCTAGCGGGGGCCTACGAGCAGTACTTC; abundance: NA; v_gene: TRBV27; d_gene: TRBD2; j_gene: TRBJ2-7
CDR3aa: CASSLVVTTYNEQFF; CDR3nt: TGTGCCAGCAGCTTAGTAGTGACTACCTACAATGAGCAGTTCTTC; abundance: few; v_gene: TRBV7-2; d_gene: NA; j_gene: TRBJ2-1
CDR3aa: CASSPIRGSSEKLFF; CDR3nt: TGTGCCAGCAGTCCGATCAGGGGGTCGTCTGAAAAACTGTTTTTT; abundance: NA; v_gene: TRBV6-1; d_gene: TRBD1; j_gene: TRBJ1-4
CDR3aa: CASSPFGFGAETQYF; CDR3nt: TGCGCCAGCAGCCCGTTCGGCTTCGGAGCAGAGACCCAGTACTTC; abundance: NA; v_gene: TRBV5-1; d_gene: NA; j_gene: TRBJ2-5
CDR3aa: CSVERYNEQFF; CDR3nt: TGCAGCGTGGAGCGGTACAATGAGCAGTTCTTC; abundance: few; v_gene: TRBV29-1; d_gene: NA; j_gene: TRBJ2-1
CDR3aa: CASSPGVFRGNPYEQYF; CDR3nt: TGCGCCAGCAGCCCTGGGGTATTTCGGGGGAACCCCTACGAGCAGTACTTC; abundance: few; v_gene: TRBV4-1; d_gene: NA; j_gene: TRBJ2-7
CDR3aa: CAWRSGAGEGDEQFF; CDR3nt: TGTGCCTGGAGGTCAGGAGCGGGAGAAGGGGATGAGCAGTTCTTC; abundance: once; v_gene: TRBV30; d_gene: TRBD2; j_gene: TRBJ2-1
CDR3aa: CAIRKQRGGQYEQYF; CDR3nt: TGTGCCATCAGGAAACAGCGGGGGGGCCAGTACGAGCAGTACTTC; abundance: NA; v_gene: TRBV10-3; d_gene: TRBD2; j_gene: TRBJ2-7
CDR3aa: CASSVDGLTYEQYF; CDR3nt: TGTGCCAGCAGCGTAGACGGACTAACCTACGAGCAGTACTTC; abundance: NA; v_gene: TRBV7-9; d_gene: NA; j_gene: TRBJ2-7
CDR3aa: CASSVEPRSYTDTQYF; CDR3nt: TGTGCCAGCAGCGTAGAACCGCGGAGCTACACAGATACGCAGTATTTT; abundance: NA; v_gene: TRBV9; d_gene: NA; j_gene: TRBJ2-3
CDR3aa: CASNRDMNTEAFF; CDR3nt: TGTGCCAGCAACCGGGACATGAACACTGAAGCTTTCTTT; abundance: few; v_gene: TRBV11-1; d_gene: NA; j_gene: TRBJ1-1